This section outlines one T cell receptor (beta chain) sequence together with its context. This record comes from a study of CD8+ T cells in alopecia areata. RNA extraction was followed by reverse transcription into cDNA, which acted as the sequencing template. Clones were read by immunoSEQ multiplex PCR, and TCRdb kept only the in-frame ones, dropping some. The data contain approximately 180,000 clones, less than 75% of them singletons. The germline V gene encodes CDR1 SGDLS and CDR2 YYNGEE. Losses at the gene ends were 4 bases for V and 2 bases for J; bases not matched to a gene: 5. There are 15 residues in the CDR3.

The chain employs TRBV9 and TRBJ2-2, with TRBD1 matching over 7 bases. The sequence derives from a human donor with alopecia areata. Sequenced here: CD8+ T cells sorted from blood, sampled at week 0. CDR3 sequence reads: CASSIGTVNTGELFF. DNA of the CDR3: TGTGCCAGCAGCATCGGGACAGTTAACACCGGGGAGCTGTTTTTT.